Listed below are T cell receptor beta chains from one sample, sequenced in a study of beta chain features in type 1 diabetes. Sequenced by immunoSEQ multiplex PCR; TCRdb stores in-frame clones only, minus some. The top ten clones hold roughly 0.015% of a sample with about 300,000 clones, approximately 13% of them seen once. Sequenced input: naive CD4+ T cells from blood. The receptors come from a woman younger than 35 with type 1 diabetes. Each CDR3 is given with its conserved first and last residue. Each record gives: D gene, J gene, V gene, clone size, CDR3 DNA, CDR3 protein. The D gene is left open where the match is weak. Where a row states a size, it is once, few, many or the class of an expanded clone; other rows omit it.

d_call: NA
j_call: TRBJ2-1
v_call: TRBV14
clone_size: NA
cdr3_nt: TGTGCCAGCAGCCAGCGGAGCGGGACATCACGGAATGAGCAGTTCTTC
cdr3_aa: CASSQRSGTSRNEQFF

d_call: NA
j_call: TRBJ1-5
v_call: TRBV7-8
clone_size: NA
cdr3_nt: TGTGCCAGCAGCTATCGTCCCGGGGCGGGGTCAAATCAGCCCCAGCATTTT
cdr3_aa: CASSYRPGAGSNQPQHF

d_call: TRBD2
j_call: TRBJ2-2
v_call: TRBV7-9
clone_size: few
cdr3_nt: TGTGCCACCGAAAGACTAGCGGGAGGGCCTAACACCGGGGAGCTGTTTTTT
cdr3_aa: CATERLAGGPNTGELFF

d_call: NA
j_call: TRBJ1-2
v_call: TRBV9
clone_size: few
cdr3_nt: TGTGCCAGCAGCCCGCATCGACCCGAGGGTGGCTACACCTTC
cdr3_aa: CASSPHRPEGGYTF

d_call: NA
j_call: TRBJ2-5
v_call: TRBV11-2
clone_size: NA
cdr3_nt: TGTGCCAGCAGCCAAATCGGTGTGATCCAAGAGACCCAGTACTTC
cdr3_aa: CASSQIGVIQETQYF

d_call: TRBD1
j_call: TRBJ2-2
v_call: TRBV9
clone_size: NA
cdr3_nt: TGTGCCAGCAGAGGGGCCACAGGGGGCGGGAACACCGGGGAGCTGTTTTTT
cdr3_aa: CASRGATGGGNTGELFF

d_call: TRBD2
j_call: TRBJ2-5
v_call: TRBV10-3
clone_size: few
cdr3_nt: TGTGCCATCAGTGAGTCGGTAGGGCTAGCGGAACAAGAGACCCAGTACTTC
cdr3_aa: CAISESVGLAEQETQYF

d_call: NA
j_call: TRBJ1-2
v_call: TRBV28
clone_size: few
cdr3_nt: TGTGCCAGCAGTTTATTAACAGGGGGCTACACCTTC
cdr3_aa: CASSLLTGGYTF

d_call: NA
j_call: TRBJ1-3
v_call: TRBV4-3
clone_size: few
cdr3_nt: TGCGCCAGCAGTGGACAGTACTCTGGAAACACCATATATTTT
cdr3_aa: CASSGQYSGNTIYF

d_call: TRBD2
j_call: TRBJ2-7
v_call: TRBV7-3
clone_size: NA
cdr3_nt: TGTGCCAGCAGCTTAGGACTAGCGGGCTCCTACGAGCAGTACTTC
cdr3_aa: CASSLGLAGSYEQYF

d_call: TRBD1
j_call: TRBJ2-3
v_call: TRBV5-4
clone_size: few
cdr3_nt: TGTGCCAGCAGCTTGGGATCGGACAGGGTGCGGTCAGATACGCAGTATTTT
cdr3_aa: CASSLGSDRVRSDTQYF

d_call: NA
j_call: TRBJ2-2
v_call: TRBV5-6
clone_size: few
cdr3_nt: TGTGCCAGCAGCTATACAGGGATCGGGGAGCTGTTTTTT
cdr3_aa: CASSYTGIGELFF

d_call: NA
j_call: TRBJ1-1
v_call: TRBV7-2
clone_size: NA
cdr3_nt: TGTGCCAGCATGATCAGGCCAACAGCCCTGAACACTGAAGCTTTCTTT
cdr3_aa: CASMIRPTALNTEAFF

d_call: TRBD2
j_call: TRBJ2-3
v_call: TRBV5-4
clone_size: few
cdr3_nt: TGTGCCAGCAGCTCAGCTGCTAGCGGGACAGATACGCAGTATTTT
cdr3_aa: CASSSAASGTDTQYF

d_call: NA
j_call: TRBJ2-5
v_call: TRBV18
clone_size: NA
cdr3_nt: TGTGCCAGCTCACCCCCCGGAGAAGAGACCCAGTACTTC
cdr3_aa: CASSPPGEETQYF

d_call: NA
j_call: TRBJ1-1
v_call: TRBV11-2
clone_size: few
cdr3_nt: TGTGCCAGCAGCTTCTACAGGGTGGGGGACACTGAAGCTTTCTTT
cdr3_aa: CASSFYRVGDTEAFF

d_call: NA
j_call: TRBJ1-5
v_call: TRBV6-5
clone_size: NA
cdr3_nt: TGTGCCAGTTCCAGGGTGGGCGGCAATCAGCCCCAGCATTTT
cdr3_aa: CASSRVGGNQPQHF

d_call: NA
j_call: TRBJ1-4
v_call: TRBV11-2
clone_size: NA
cdr3_nt: TGTGCCAGCAGCCGGAAGATCCAGGGTCACAATGAAAAACTGTTTTTT
cdr3_aa: CASSRKIQGHNEKLFF

d_call: TRBD1
j_call: TRBJ2-1
v_call: TRBV19
clone_size: NA
cdr3_nt: TGTGCCAGTACCGAGACAGGGTTCAATGAGCAGTTCTTC
cdr3_aa: CASTETGFNEQFF

d_call: NA
j_call: TRBJ2-3
v_call: TRBV4-3
clone_size: NA
cdr3_nt: TGCGCCAGCAGCCAAGCTAGTCAGGTTTCGGCGGGCACGCAGTATTTT
cdr3_aa: CASSQASQVSAGTQYF

d_call: TRBD2
j_call: TRBJ2-5
v_call: TRBV2
clone_size: few
cdr3_nt: TGTGCCAGCAAGGGACTAGCGAAGTCTCAAGAGACCCAGTACTTC
cdr3_aa: CASKGLAKSQETQYF

d_call: NA
j_call: TRBJ1-1
v_call: TRBV4-1
clone_size: NA
cdr3_nt: TGCGCCAGCAGCCTGGTGGGGCTATTAAACACTGAAGCTTTCTTT
cdr3_aa: CASSLVGLLNTEAFF

d_call: NA
j_call: TRBJ2-7
v_call: TRBV28
clone_size: NA
cdr3_nt: TGTGCCAGCAGGTTGGACAGTTTGGGCTCCTACGAGCAGTACTTC
cdr3_aa: CASRLDSLGSYEQYF

d_call: TRBD2
j_call: TRBJ2-1
v_call: TRBV9
clone_size: NA
cdr3_nt: TGTGCCAGCAGTCGCGGGGGGAGCTCCTACAATGAGCAGTTCTTC
cdr3_aa: CASSRGGSSYNEQFF

d_call: TRBD2
j_call: TRBJ2-2
v_call: TRBV28
clone_size: NA
cdr3_nt: TGTGCCAGCAGTTTATTCGGTTCCAGCGGGATCACCGGGGAGCTGTTTTTT
cdr3_aa: CASSLFGSSGITGELFF

d_call: TRBD1
j_call: TRBJ2-2
v_call: TRBV9
clone_size: few
cdr3_nt: TGTGCCAGCAGCCTAGGGACAGTACGGTACACCGGGGAGCTGTTTTTT
cdr3_aa: CASSLGTVRYTGELFF

d_call: NA
j_call: TRBJ2-1
v_call: TRBV10-3
clone_size: few
cdr3_nt: TGTGCCATCGCCCCCCCGCCAGCCTACAATGAGCAGTTCTTC
cdr3_aa: CAIAPPPAYNEQFF

d_call: TRBD2
j_call: TRBJ2-1
v_call: TRBV18
clone_size: few
cdr3_nt: TGTGCCAGCTCACCACCAAGCGGGAGGGGAAATGAGCAGTTCTTC
cdr3_aa: CASSPPSGRGNEQFF

d_call: NA
j_call: TRBJ2-5
v_call: TRBV9
clone_size: NA
cdr3_nt: TGTGCCAGCAGCGTGCTAGCGAATATCCAAGAGACCCAGTACTTC
cdr3_aa: CASSVLANIQETQYF

d_call: TRBD1
j_call: TRBJ1-4
v_call: TRBV5-1
clone_size: few
cdr3_nt: TGCGCCAGCAGCCTGGGGGACAGGGACGGCGAAAAACTGTTTTTT
cdr3_aa: CASSLGDRDGEKLFF

d_call: TRBD1
j_call: TRBJ1-2
v_call: TRBV11-2
clone_size: NA
cdr3_nt: TGTGCCAGCAGACCTCTCCAGGGGGCGCGTGGCTACACCTTC
cdr3_aa: CASRPLQGARGYTF

d_call: TRBD1
j_call: TRBJ2-7
v_call: TRBV28
clone_size: few
cdr3_nt: TGTGCCAGCAGTAGATTCGGGACAGGGGGCGCGTACGAGCAGTACTTC
cdr3_aa: CASSRFGTGGAYEQYF

d_call: NA
j_call: TRBJ1-5
v_call: TRBV30
clone_size: few
cdr3_nt: TGTGCCTGGACACAGGGCGGCGAACGCAATCAGCCCCAGCATTTT
cdr3_aa: CAWTQGGERNQPQHF

d_call: TRBD1
j_call: TRBJ2-3
v_call: TRBV2
clone_size: few
cdr3_nt: TGTGCCAGCAGTGGAGATCCTTGGACAGGAGATACGCAGTATTTT
cdr3_aa: CASSGDPWTGDTQYF

d_call: TRBD2
j_call: TRBJ2-1
v_call: TRBV18
clone_size: NA
cdr3_nt: TGTGCCAGCTCACTTAGCGGGAGGGCCGCCGGTGAGCAGTTCTTC
cdr3_aa: CASSLSGRAAGEQFF

d_call: TRBD1
j_call: TRBJ2-7
v_call: TRBV5-4
clone_size: few
cdr3_nt: TGTGCCAGCAGCTACCAGGACAGGGTAACCTACGAGCAGTACTTC
cdr3_aa: CASSYQDRVTYEQYF

d_call: NA
j_call: TRBJ2-7
v_call: TRBV4-1
clone_size: NA
cdr3_nt: TGCGCCAGCAGCCAAGTGGGAAACAGGCGCTACGAGCAGTACTTC
cdr3_aa: CASSQVGNRRYEQYF

d_call: NA
j_call: TRBJ1-1
v_call: TRBV7-9
clone_size: few
cdr3_nt: TGTGCCAGCAGCTTAGTGGGGGGGCTGAGCGCTGAAGCTTTCTTT
cdr3_aa: CASSLVGGLSAEAFF

d_call: NA
j_call: TRBJ2-3
v_call: TRBV11-3
clone_size: NA
cdr3_nt: TGTGCCAGCAGCCCTATTGCAGATACGCAGTATTTT
cdr3_aa: CASSPIADTQYF

d_call: NA
j_call: TRBJ1-1
v_call: TRBV5-1
clone_size: NA
cdr3_nt: TGCGCCAGCAGCTTGCCGGGTATGAACACTGAAGCTTTCTTT
cdr3_aa: CASSLPGMNTEAFF

d_call: TRBD1
j_call: TRBJ2-6
v_call: TRBV11-1
clone_size: NA
cdr3_nt: TGTGCCAGCAGCCGACAGCCGGGACAGGGCGTCGCTGGGGCCAACGTCCTGACTTTC
cdr3_aa: CASSRQPGQGVAGANVLTF

d_call: NA
j_call: TRBJ1-1
v_call: TRBV4-1
clone_size: few
cdr3_nt: TGCGCCAGCAGCCAAGGTAACAGGAACACTGAAGCTTTCTTT
cdr3_aa: CASSQGNRNTEAFF

d_call: TRBD1
j_call: TRBJ1-5
v_call: TRBV5-4
clone_size: once
cdr3_nt: TGTGCCAGCAGCACCGGGACAGAGCCCGCTCAGCCCCAGCATTTT
cdr3_aa: CASSTGTEPAQPQHF

d_call: TRBD1
j_call: TRBJ1-5
v_call: TRBV2
clone_size: few
cdr3_nt: TGTGCCAGCAGAACCAACCGGGACAGGGGTGATCAGCCCCAGCATTTT
cdr3_aa: CASRTNRDRGDQPQHF

d_call: NA
j_call: TRBJ2-3
v_call: TRBV29-1
clone_size: NA
cdr3_nt: TGCAGCGTTGAACGAGGGGGGGGCGGAGATACGCAGTATTTT
cdr3_aa: CSVERGGGGDTQYF

d_call: NA
j_call: TRBJ2-2
v_call: TRBV19
clone_size: few
cdr3_nt: TGTGCCAGTAGTATGGGACTTCCCACCGGGGAGCTGTTTTTT
cdr3_aa: CASSMGLPTGELFF

d_call: NA
j_call: TRBJ2-6
v_call: TRBV4-1
clone_size: NA
cdr3_nt: TGCGCCAGCAGCCTACAAATCGCCTTAGGGGCCAACGTCCTGACTTTC
cdr3_aa: CASSLQIALGANVLTF

d_call: NA
j_call: TRBJ1-4
v_call: TRBV10-3
clone_size: few
cdr3_nt: TGTGCCATCAGTAACCAGGGGAACCCTTATGAAAAACTGTTTTTT
cdr3_aa: CAISNQGNPYEKLFF

d_call: NA
j_call: TRBJ2-2
v_call: TRBV4-3
clone_size: few
cdr3_nt: TGCGCCAGCAGGGTACGCAGGGACACCGGGGAGCTGTTTTTT
cdr3_aa: CASRVRRDTGELFF